The entry below describes one TCR beta chain. What it binds is unknown. Clones were sequenced by immunoSEQ multiplex PCR, and TCRdb holds only the in-frame ones, with some missing. Of tens of thousands of clones listed, approximately 88% are singletons. The data originate from a study of naive CD8 T cells in extremely preterm neonates. Study results and limitations: The authors flagged variable productive template counts in preterm samples. Preterm CDR3s were shorter than older groups', with fewer N additions and less trimming.

CDR3 length: 13 amino acids. Trimming at V came to 0 bases and at J to 7 bases, leaving 2 bases not matched to a gene. CDR1 is SGDLS, CDR2 YYNGEE, per germline. Preterm samples came from extremely preterm deliveries at roughly 22-28 weeks. Pregnancies with fetal demise were excluded. Live Annexin V-negative naive CD3+CD8+CD45RA+CCR7+ T cells were sorted. Per sample, roughly 20,000 to 100,000 naive CD8+ cells were sorted. The chain has TRBV9 and TRBJ1-2; 8 bases line up with TRBD1. Sequenced input: naive CD8+ T cells from cord blood. This TCR was recovered from a boy who was born preterm. This CDR3 reads CASSVGTGFGYTF. The CDR3 DNA reads as TGTGCCAGCAGCGTAGGGACAGGGTTTGGCTACACCTTC.